Here is one TCR beta chain with its context. Its cognate antigen is unknown. This specimen belongs to a study of cytomegalovirus exposure and HLA in healthy donors. The PCR had 60 Vbeta and 13 Jbeta primers. Original methodology: An analysis performed later counted about 80 million unique TCR beta chains (roughly 11 million of them shared). TCRdb keeps only in-frame clones here, not all; method: immunoSEQ multiplex PCR. V and J calls and clone size are given by that table; D and trimming were obtained from the DNA. Here the sample spans roughly 200,000 clones, around three quarters being singletons. This CDR3 spans 13 amino acids. Trimming shortened V by 0 bases and J by 3 bases, and 6 bases separated the two germline ends. Germline lookup yields CDR1 KGHSH and CDR2 LQKENI. Whole-study results and caveats: Later genetic work tied a missense DCLRE1C variant to beta-chain V and J trimming. Specificity of three CMV-associated chains for CMV antigens was verified in vitro. Most TCR sequences were uncommon, yet certain public TCRs appeared in many donors.

The chain has TRBV18 and TRBJ2-7; D call uncertain. The sequence came from a woman under 40 in good health and CMV-seropositive. The sequencing input was PBMCs. The CDR3 DNA reads as TGTGCCAGCTCACCACCGGTAGACTACGAGCAGTACTTC. Translated, it gives CASSPPVDYEQYF.